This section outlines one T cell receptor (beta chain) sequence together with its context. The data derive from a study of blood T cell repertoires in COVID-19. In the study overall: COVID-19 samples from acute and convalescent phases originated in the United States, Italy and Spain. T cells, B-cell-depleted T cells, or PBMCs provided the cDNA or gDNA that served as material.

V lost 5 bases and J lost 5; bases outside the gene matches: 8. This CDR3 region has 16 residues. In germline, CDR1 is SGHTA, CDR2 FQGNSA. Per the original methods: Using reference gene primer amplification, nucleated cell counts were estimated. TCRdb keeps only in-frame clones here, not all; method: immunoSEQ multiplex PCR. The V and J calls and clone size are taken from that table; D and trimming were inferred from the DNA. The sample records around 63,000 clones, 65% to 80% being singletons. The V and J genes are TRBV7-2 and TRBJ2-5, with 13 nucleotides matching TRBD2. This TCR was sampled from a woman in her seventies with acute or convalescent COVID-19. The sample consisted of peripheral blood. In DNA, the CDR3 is TGTGCCAGCAGCGTTACTAGCGGGGGGGCAGGGGAGACCCAGTACTTC. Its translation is CASSVTSGGAGETQYF.